The rows below give T cell receptor beta chains drawn from one sample of a study of blood T cells in healthy people across ages. TCRdb independently ran MiXCR on the 5' RACE reads; one entry per CDR3 protein. The data hold about 1 million distinct CDR3 sequences, with 45% observed a single time. The specimen sequenced was blood. The receptor source for this set is a woman aged 55-69 years in good health. The CDR3 runs from the conserved cysteine through the conserved F or W. Each record gives: V gene, J gene, D gene, clone size, CDR3 protein, CDR3 DNA. D genes are given only for firm matches. Rows give clone size only sometimes, using once, few, many, or a class for an expanded clone.

V: TRBV14; J: TRBJ2-4; D: .; size: few; CDR3: CASSQVGTPFLQYF; DNA: TGTGCCAGCAGCCAAGTCGGAACCCCGTTTCTTCAGTACTTC
V: TRBV6-5; J: TRBJ2-7; D: TRBD1; size: .; CDR3: CASRALTGQIIDEQYF; DNA: TGTGCCAGCAGGGCCCTCACGGGACAGATAATCGACGAGCAGTACTTC
V: TRBV6-6; J: TRBJ2-5; D: .; size: .; CDR3: CASSSDLLVGYQETQYF; DNA: TGTGCCAGTAGTAGCGACCTATTAGTGGGATACCAAGAGACCCAGTACTTC
V: TRBV30; J: TRBJ2-3; D: TRBD2; size: .; CDR3: CAWSVGLAGVSTDTQYF; DNA: TGTGCCTGGAGCGTCGGACTAGCGGGAGTGAGCACAGATACGCAGTATTTT
V: TRBV20-1; J: TRBJ1-5; D: TRBD1; size: .; CDR3: CSAETGGSNQPQHF; DNA: TGCAGTGCTGAAACAGGGGGAAGCAATCAGCCCCAGCATTTT
V: TRBV7-9; J: TRBJ2-7; D: .; size: .; CDR3: CASSQVPDTSSYEQYF; DNA: TGTGCCAGCAGCCAAGTCCCGGACACCAGCTCCTACGAGCAGTACTTC
V: TRBV6-6; J: TRBJ1-6; D: .; size: .; CDR3: CASSPGSPLHF; DNA: TGTGCCAGCAGTCCAGGTTCACCCCTCCACTTT
V: TRBV11-1; J: TRBJ2-7; D: .; size: .; CDR3: CASSLAGDFKQYF; DNA: TGTGCCAGCAGCTTAGCGGGAGACTTCAAGCAGTACTTC
V: TRBV6-5; J: TRBJ1-1; D: .; size: .; CDR3: CASRKQNTEAFF; DNA: TGTGCCAGCAGGAAACAGAACACTGAAGCTTTCTTT
V: TRBV7-2; J: TRBJ1-5; D: TRBD1; size: .; CDR3: CASSEDRVVQPQHF; DNA: TGTGCCAGCAGCGAAGACAGGGTCGTACAGCCCCAGCATTTT
V: TRBV18; J: TRBJ2-7; D: .; size: .; CDR3: CASSPKGGDAGEQYF; DNA: TGTGCCAGCTCACCAAAAGGAGGGGACGCCGGCGAGCAGTACTTC
V: TRBV5-1; J: TRBJ1-2; D: .; size: few; CDR3: CASSPDPQNVAGYTF; DNA: TGCGCCAGCAGCCCGGACCCACAGAATGTCGCTGGCTACACCTTC
V: TRBV28; J: TRBJ2-7; D: .; size: .; CDR3: CASSFISEAYEQYF; DNA: TGTGCCAGCAGTTTTATCTCAGAGGCCTACGAGCAGTACTTC
V: TRBV3-1; J: TRBJ2-4; D: .; size: .; CDR3: CASSQEGDAGGKNIQYF; DNA: TGTGCCAGCAGCCAAGAAGGGGACGCCGGGGGCAAAAACATTCAGTACTTC
V: TRBV9; J: TRBJ2-1; D: .; size: .; CDR3: CASSVGPEGVRGNEQFF; DNA: TGTGCCAGCAGCGTAGGGCCCGAAGGAGTACGTGGTAATGAGCAGTTCTTC
V: TRBV12-3/TRBV12-4; J: TRBJ2-3; D: .; size: .; CDR3: CASSLRTLGTDTQYF; DNA: TGTGCCAGCAGTTTACGAACATTGGGGACAGATACGCAGTATTTT
V: TRBV29-1; J: TRBJ2-3; D: TRBD2; size: few; CDR3: CSVEGMASGSTDTQYF; DNA: TGCAGCGTTGAGGGGATGGCTAGCGGTAGCACAGATACGCAGTATTTT
V: TRBV2; J: TRBJ2-7; D: .; size: many; CDR3: CASSEQVPPDEQYF; DNA: TGTGCCAGCAGTGAACAGGTCCCTCCTGACGAGCAGTACTTC
V: TRBV4-2; J: TRBJ2-2; D: TRBD2; size: once; CDR3: CASSPGGASGRVGELFF; DNA: TGTGCCAGCAGCCCCGGGGGTGCTAGCGGGAGAGTCGGGGAGCTGTTTTTT
V: TRBV27; J: TRBJ1-2; D: TRBD1; size: few; CDR3: CASSHRQGGNYGYTF; DNA: TGTGCCAGCAGTCATAGACAGGGGGGGAACTATGGCTACACCTTC
V: TRBV5-6; J: TRBJ1-1; D: TRBD1; size: .; CDR3: CASSLGQVRGNTEAFF; DNA: TGTGCCAGCAGCCTAGGACAGGTAAGGGGTAACACTGAAGCTTTCTTT
V: TRBV12-3/TRBV12-4; J: TRBJ2-7; D: .; size: few; CDR3: CASSKDPYEQYF; DNA: TGTGCCAGCAGTAAGGACCCCTACGAGCAGTACTTC
V: TRBV7-9; J: TRBJ2-7; D: .; size: .; CDR3: CASSGAGADAYEQYF; DNA: TGTGCCAGCAGCGGCGCCGGAGCGGACGCCTACGAGCAGTACTTC
V: TRBV5-6; J: TRBJ1-2; D: .; size: .; CDR3: CASSLDRTDFYGYTF; DNA: TGTGCCAGCAGCTTGGACCGGACGGACTTCTATGGCTACACCTTC
V: TRBV9; J: TRBJ1-2; D: .; size: .; CDR3: CASSPPAYKGWKNYGYTF; DNA: TGTGCCAGCAGCCCCCCAGCCTACAAAGGGTGGAAGAACTATGGCTACACCTTC
V: TRBV4-1; J: TRBJ2-4; D: TRBD2; size: .; CDR3: CASSQFLAGGIAKNIQYF; DNA: TGCGCCAGCAGCCAATTCCTAGCGGGAGGAATAGCCAAAAACATTCAGTACTTC
V: TRBV2; J: TRBJ2-1; D: .; size: .; CDR3: CASKADYNEQFF; DNA: TGTGCCAGCAAAGCGGATTACAATGAGCAGTTCTTC
V: TRBV3-1; J: TRBJ2-7; D: TRBD2; size: .; CDR3: CASSQSELAGESEQYF; DNA: TGTGCCAGCAGCCAAAGCGAGCTAGCGGGAGAGTCCGAGCAGTACTTC
V: TRBV25-1; J: TRBJ1-2; D: TRBD1; size: .; CDR3: CASSRQGTHYGYTF; DNA: TGTGCCAGCAGTAGACAGGGCACCCACTATGGCTACACCTTC
V: TRBV27; J: TRBJ2-7; D: .; size: .; CDR3: CASSLARVRTGEQYF; DNA: TGTGCCAGCAGCCTCGCCCGCGTCCGGACGGGGGAGCAGTACTTC
V: TRBV20-1; J: TRBJ2-7; D: TRBD1; size: .; CDR3: CSARDRGRGPYEQYF; DNA: TGCAGTGCTAGAGATCGGGGAAGGGGGCCCTACGAGCAGTACTTC
V: TRBV27; J: TRBJ2-1; D: .; size: .; CDR3: CASSAWDDLMGQFF; DNA: TGTGCCAGCAGTGCCTGGGACGACCTTATGGGGCAGTTCTTC